This T cell receptor (beta chain) was sequenced for a study of human T cells and chemical hapten exposure. This clonotype appeared many times. The germline gives CDR1 MNHEY, CDR2 SMNVEV (reference sequence). CDR3 length equals 15 residues. V gave up 0 bases and J gave up 1 base, with 9 bases separating them. Methods used by the authors: TCR counts had a median of approximately 96,000 per sample and spanned about 20,000 to 750,000. In TCRdb, the RACE reads were re-called with MiXCR into one record per CDR3 protein. What appears here as the V and J calls and clone size reflects TCRdb's work, not the paper's. The data contain 370,000 or so distinct CDR3 sequences, more than 4.5% of them singletons. Time point in this sample: patch test 1, 2 weeks after DPC sensitization. Treatment meaning: therapeutic diphenylcyclopropenone sensitization with weekly scalp DPC.

The clonotype comes from a woman aged 45-65 years with alopecia areata. Some clones in this sample may be carry-over from other donors' samples. This chain uses TRBV27 with TRBJ1-1; D gene uncertain. The specimen comprised whole blood, sampled in connection with sensitization to the hapten diphenylcyclopropenone (DPC). CDR3 sequence: CASSLSLPRNTEAFF. The CDR3 coding sequence is TGTGCCAGCAGTTTATCCCTACCTAGGAACACTGAAGCTTTCTTT.